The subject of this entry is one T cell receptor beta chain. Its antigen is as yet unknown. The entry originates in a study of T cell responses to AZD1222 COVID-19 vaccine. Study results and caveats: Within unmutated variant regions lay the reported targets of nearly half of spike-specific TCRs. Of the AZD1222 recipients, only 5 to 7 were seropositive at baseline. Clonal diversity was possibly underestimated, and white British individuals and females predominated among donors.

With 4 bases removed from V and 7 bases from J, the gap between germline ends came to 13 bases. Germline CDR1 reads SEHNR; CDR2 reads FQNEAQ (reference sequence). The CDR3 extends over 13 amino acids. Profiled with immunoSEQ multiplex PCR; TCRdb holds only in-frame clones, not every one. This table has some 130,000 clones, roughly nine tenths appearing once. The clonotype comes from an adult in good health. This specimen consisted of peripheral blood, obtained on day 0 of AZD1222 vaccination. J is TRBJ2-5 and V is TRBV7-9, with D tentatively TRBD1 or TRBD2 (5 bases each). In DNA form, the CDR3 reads TGTGCCAGCAGCTCCGATCCTGGGACGACCCAGTACTTC. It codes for CASSSDPGTTQYF.